Presented here are 23 T cell receptor beta chains from one specimen sequenced in a study of OX40 agonist ivuxolimab in advanced cancers. Sequencing was performed with immunoSEQ multiplex PCR; in TCRdb, only in-frame clones are kept and a portion is missing. The repertoire holds approximately 60,000 clones, with around 77% as singletons. The starting material was CD4+ or CD8+ T cells sorted from blood, obtained in a trial of the OX40 agonist ivuxolimab. These receptors all stem from an adult with an advanced solid tumor such as melanoma, head and neck, liver or kidney cancer.

The chain has TRBV10-1 and TRBJ2-4; D remains unclear. The CDR3 consists of 14 residues. V shed 3 bases and J shed 4 bases, with 10 bases lying between them. Germline lookup yields CDR1 WNHNN and CDR2 SYGVQD (reference sequence). The CDR3 DNA reads TGCGCCAGCAGTGAAAGCCAGTGGAAAAACATTCAGTACTTC. This translates into CASSESQWKNIQYF.

This clone showed up just a few times. CDR3 bases: TGTGCCAGTAGTGCAAACAGGGTAGCCAACTATGGCTACACCTTC. Protein sequence: CASSANRVANYGYTF. This sequence joins TRBV19 and TRBJ1-2; the D gene is possibly TRBD1 (6 bases). The CDR3 is 15 amino acids. V was cut by 5 bases and J by 2 bases, with 15 bases left in between. Germline V CDR1 and CDR2: LNHDA, SQIVND (reference sequence).

There are a few counts of this clone. V and J are TRBV29-1 and TRBJ2-3, with 9 bases matching TRBD2. The CDR3 has 16 residues. J gave up 0 bases and V 4 bases, and 8 bases lay outside the gene matches. Germline V gene sequence: CDR1 SQVTM, CDR2 ANQGSEA. The CDR3 DNA is TGCAGCGTTGGGGGACTTAGCGGGAGTAGCACAGATACGCAGTATTTT. Translating it yields CSVGGLSGSSTDTQYF.

This chain uses TRBV29-1 with TRBJ1-4; no clear D. CDR3 size: 10 residues. Deletions cut 7 bases from V and 4 bases from J, with 4 bases between. The germline CDR1 and CDR2 sequences are SQVTM and ANQGSEA. The CDR3 DNA is TGCAGCGCTCTTAATGAAAAACTGTTTTTT. This codes for CSALNEKLFF.

The chain has TRBV5-1 and TRBJ2-3; 12 bases fit TRBD2. The length of the CDR3 is 17 residues. J gave up 2 bases and V 3 bases, and 7 bases lay outside the gene matches. Germline V CDR1 and CDR2: SGHRS, YFSETQ. The CDR3, as DNA: TGCGCCAGCAGCTCTGGACTAGCGGGGATTCTCACAGATACGCAGTATTTT. Translated, it gives CASSSGLAGILTDTQYF.

This sequence joins TRBV9 and TRBJ1-2; no firm D call. The CDR3 spans 14 residues. CDR1 and CDR2 from the germline V gene are SGDLS and YYNGEE. V lost 2 bases to trimming and J lost 2 bases, with 10 bases between them. CDR3 sequence (DNA): TGTGCCAGCAGCGTTATGGCGGGGAACTATGGCTACACCTTC. Residues: CASSVMAGNYGYTF.

The rearrangement links TRBV27 to TRBJ1-5, with D maybe TRBD1 (5 bases). The CDR3 spans 12 residues. Per the germline V gene, CDR1 is MNHEY and CDR2 is SMNVEV (reference sequence). V gave up 8 bases and J gave up 3 bases, with 8 bases separating them. The CDR3 coding sequence is TGTGCCAGCTGGGGCCCCAATCAGCCCCAGCATTTT. It yields the protein CASWGPNQPQHF.

The V and J genes are TRBV6-6 and TRBJ2-5; 11 bases map to TRBD2. The CDR3 runs to 15 residues. Germline loops: CDR1 MNHNY, CDR2 SVGAGI (reference sequence). With 6 bases clipped from V and 5 bases from J, the junction kept 8 bases outside the gene matches. The DNA of the CDR3 is TGTGCCAGCAGGCTGACTAGCGGGGACCGGGAGACCCAGTACTTC. This codes for CASRLTSGDRETQYF.

In this sample, this clone turned up many times. The chain has TRBV29-1 and TRBJ1-2; a weak D match, TRBD1 (5 bases). V lost 5 bases and J 8 bases, leaving 9 bases between the germline ends. This CDR3 has 10 residues. Germline CDR1 reads SQVTM; CDR2 reads ANQGSEA. DNA of the CDR3: TGCAGCGTTTGGCGGGGCGGCTACACCTTC. Protein product: CSVWRGGYTF. Drawing the rest from reference TRBV29-1 and TRBJ1-2, the complete variable domain is SAVISQKPSRDICQRGTSLTIQCQVDSQVTMMFWYRQQPGQSLTLIATANQGSEATYESGFVIDKFPISRPNLTFSTLTVSNMSPEDSSIYLCSVWRGGYTFGSGTRLTVV.

V gene TRBV10-3 combines with J gene TRBJ1-1; a weak D match, TRBD1 (6 bases). V shed 6 bases and J shed 9 bases, with 14 bases lying between them. The CDR3 runs to 12 residues. Per the germline V gene, CDR1 is ENHRY and CDR2 is SYGVKD. CDR3 protein: CAISGRGLQAFF. Here the CDR3 DNA reads TGTGCCATCAGCGGCAGGGGTCTTCAAGCTTTCTTT.

The chain uses TRBV2 and TRBJ2-7; D may be TRBD2 (6 bases). V was trimmed by 6 bases and J by 3 bases, leaving 15 bases between them. The germline V gene encodes CDR1 SNHLY and CDR2 FYNNEI. CDR3 length equals 14 residues. The CDR3 sequence is CASSPGTLGYEQYF. The CDR3 bases are TGTGCCAGCAGCCCAGGGACTTTGGGCTACGAGCAGTACTTC.

The rearrangement links TRBV6-6 to TRBJ1-2; 7 bases line up with TRBD1. Germline V gene sequence: CDR1 MNHNY, CDR2 SVGAGI (reference sequence). The junction had 4 bases not matched to a gene; V was cut back by 2 bases and J by 4 bases. There are 14 residues in the CDR3. This CDR3 reads CASSYLAGGYGYTF. Here the CDR3 DNA reads TGTGCCAGCAGTTACCTGGCAGGGGGCTATGGCTACACCTTC.

J is TRBJ2-2 and V is TRBV5-1; D possibly matches TRBD1 or TRBD2 (5 bases each). V was clipped by 0 bases and J by 0 bases, with 9 bases between them. Germline V gives CDR1 SGHRS, CDR2 YFSETQ. The CDR3 runs 16 residues. CDR3 protein: CASSLGGNPNTGELFF. The CDR3 DNA is TGCGCCAGCAGCTTGGGGGGGAATCCGAACACCGGGGAGCTGTTTTTT.

The chain is built from TRBV20-1 and TRBJ2-4; perhaps TRBD1 as D (6 bases). The germline gives CDR1 DFQATT, CDR2 SNEGSKA (reference sequence). The V end was cut by 6 bases, the J end by 8 bases, with 11 bases between. This CDR3 spans 11 amino acids. The CDR3 bases are TGCAGTGCGGAAGGACAGCACATTCAGTACTTC. This gives the protein CSAEGQHIQYF.

The rearrangement joins TRBV28 to TRBJ2-2, with 10 positions matching TRBD1. V dropped 10 bases and J dropped 0; count of bases not matched to a gene: 8. CDR1 MDHEN and CDR2 SYDVKM come from the germline V gene. The CDR3 runs 16 residues. Here the CDR3 reads CATNFGTGANTGELFF. CDR3 bases: TGTGCCACCAATTTTGGGACAGGGGCGAACACCGGGGAGCTGTTTTTT. The variable domain in full, completed from reference TRBV28 and TRBJ2-2, reads DVKVTQSSRYLVKRTGEKVFLECVQDMDHENMFWYRQDPGLGLRLIYFSYDVKMKEKGDIPEGYSVSREKKERFSLILESASTNQTSMYLCATNFGTGANTGELFFGEGSRLTVL.

This clone has just a few counts. The chain employs TRBV25-1 and TRBJ1-6; tentatively, D is TRBD1 (6 bases). Germline V gives CDR1 MGHDK, CDR2 SYGVNS. This CDR3 has 15 amino acids. Trimming shortened V by 3 bases and J by 4 bases, and 10 bases separated the two germline ends. CDR3 in amino acids: CASSDPQGYNSPLHF. Here the CDR3 DNA reads TGTGCCAGCAGTGACCCTCAGGGGTATAATTCACCCCTCCACTTT. Complete variable domain (other parts from reference TRBV25-1 and TRBJ1-6): EADIYQTPRYLVIGTGKKITLECSQTMGHDKMYWYQQDPGMELHLIHYSYGVNSTEKGDLSSESTVSRIRTEHFPLTLESARPSHTSQYLCASSDPQGYNSPLHFGNGTRLTVT.

The chain couples TRBV25-1 to TRBJ1-4, with TRBD1 matching over 7 bases. This CDR3 region has 16 residues. Germline V gene lookup returns CDR1 MGHDK and CDR2 SYGVNS. Trimming took 1 base from V and 0 from J; bases not matched to a gene: 2. The DNA of the CDR3 is TGTGCCAGCAGTGAATGGGACAGTGCAACTAATGAAAAACTGTTTTTT. It is translated as CASSEWDSATNEKLFF.

The gene calls are TRBV11-2 and TRBJ2-5; 7 nucleotides match TRBD2. The germline V gene encodes CDR1 SGHAT and CDR2 FQNNGV. Germline trimming cut 1 base from V and 3 bases from J; bases unmatched to any gene: 5. The CDR3 spans 15 residues. DNA of the CDR3: TGTGCCAGCAGCTTAGCTTTCGGGAGGAAAGAGACCCAGTACTTC. It encodes CASSLAFGRKETQYF.

The V and J genes are TRBV5-4 and TRBJ2-1; D tentatively reads TRBD1 or TRBD2 (5 bases each). Germline V gene sequence: CDR1 SGHNT, CDR2 YYREEE (reference sequence). The CDR3 covers 13 residues. V was trimmed by 3 bases and J by 5 bases, leaving 9 bases between them. The CDR3 sequence: CASSSGADNEQFF. The CDR3 DNA sequence: TGTGCCAGCAGCTCCGGGGCCGACAATGAGCAGTTCTTC.

The chain joins TRBV18 to TRBJ1-6; 7 nucleotides line up with TRBD1. The length of the CDR3 is 16 residues. Germline trimming cut 2 bases from V and 10 bases from J; bases unmatched to any gene: 11. CDR1 and CDR2 from the germline V gene are KGHSH and LQKENI. CDR3 loop: CASSPEARQGGSPLHF. The CDR3 coding sequence is TGTGCCAGCTCACCAGAAGCTCGACAGGGTGGATCACCCCTCCACTTT.

As DNA, the CDR3 is TGTGCTAGTGGTTTAGGTGGTGGATGGGGTGAGCAGTTCTTC. Translated: CASGLGGGWGEQFF. The genes are TRBV12-5 and TRBJ2-1; no firm D call. This CDR3 region has 14 residues. Trimming stripped 3 bases from V and 9 bases from J, with 15 bases between. Germline V lookup: CDR1 LGHNT, CDR2 FRNRAP.

The rearrangement joins TRBV27 to TRBJ2-1; 9 nucleotides align to TRBD1. The CDR3 length is 17 residues. CDR1 MNHEY and CDR2 SMNVEV come from the germline V gene (reference sequence). The ends lost 2 bases at V and 3 bases at J; junction bases unmatched: 8. The CDR3 is CASSLGHGTGYYNEQFF. The CDR3 DNA is TGTGCCAGCAGTTTAGGTCACGGGACAGGGTACTACAATGAGCAGTTCTTC.

The genes are TRBV5-4 and TRBJ1-1; no firm D call. Trimming took 3 bases from V and 5 from J, leaving 23 bases between them. Germline values: CDR1 SGHNT, CDR2 YYREEE (reference sequence). This CDR3 has 17 amino acids. In DNA, the CDR3 is TGTGCCAGCAGCTATTTACCGGGCCCCAGGTATAGTACTGAAGCTTTCTTT. Amino acid sequence: CASSYLPGPRYSTEAFF.